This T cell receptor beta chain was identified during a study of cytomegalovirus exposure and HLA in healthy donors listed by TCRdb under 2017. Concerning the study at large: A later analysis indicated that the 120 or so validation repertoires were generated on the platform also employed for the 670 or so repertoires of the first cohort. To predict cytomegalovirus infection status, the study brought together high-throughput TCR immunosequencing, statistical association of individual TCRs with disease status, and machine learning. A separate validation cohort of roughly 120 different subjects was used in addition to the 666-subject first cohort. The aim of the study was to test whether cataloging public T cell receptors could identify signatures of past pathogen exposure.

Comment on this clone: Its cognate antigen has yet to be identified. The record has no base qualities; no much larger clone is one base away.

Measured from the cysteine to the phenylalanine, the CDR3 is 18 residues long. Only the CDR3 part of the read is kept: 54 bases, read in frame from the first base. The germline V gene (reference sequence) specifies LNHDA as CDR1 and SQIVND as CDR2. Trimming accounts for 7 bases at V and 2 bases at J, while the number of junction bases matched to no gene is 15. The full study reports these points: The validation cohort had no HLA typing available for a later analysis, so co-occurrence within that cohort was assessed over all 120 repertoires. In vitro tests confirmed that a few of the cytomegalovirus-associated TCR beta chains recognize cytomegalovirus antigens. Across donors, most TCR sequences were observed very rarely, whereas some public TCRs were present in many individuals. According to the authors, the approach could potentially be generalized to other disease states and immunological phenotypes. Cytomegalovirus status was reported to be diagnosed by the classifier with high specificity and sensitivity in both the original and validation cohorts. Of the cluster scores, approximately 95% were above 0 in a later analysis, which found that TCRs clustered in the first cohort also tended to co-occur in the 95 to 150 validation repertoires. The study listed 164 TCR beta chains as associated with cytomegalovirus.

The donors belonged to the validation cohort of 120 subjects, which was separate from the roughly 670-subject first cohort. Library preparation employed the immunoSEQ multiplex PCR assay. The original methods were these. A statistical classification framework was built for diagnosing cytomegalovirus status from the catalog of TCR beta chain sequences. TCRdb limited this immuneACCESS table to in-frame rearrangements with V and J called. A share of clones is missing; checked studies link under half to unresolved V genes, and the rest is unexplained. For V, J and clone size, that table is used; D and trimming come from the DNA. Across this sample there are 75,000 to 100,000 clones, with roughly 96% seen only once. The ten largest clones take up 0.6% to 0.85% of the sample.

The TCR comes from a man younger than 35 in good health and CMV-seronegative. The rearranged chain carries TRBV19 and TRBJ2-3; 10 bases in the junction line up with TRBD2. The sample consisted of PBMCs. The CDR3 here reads CASMEGLAGALPTDTQYF. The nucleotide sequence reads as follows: TGTGCCAGTATGGAGGGGCTAGCGGGAGCATTACCCACAGATACGCAGTATTTT.